The 8 T cell receptor beta chains below were found in one sample sequenced in a study of T cell clonality in common variable immunodeficiency. Sequenced by immunoSEQ multiplex PCR; TCRdb stores in-frame clones only, minus some. The table lists over 35,000 clones, with no singletons. The sample taken for sequencing was peripheral blood mononuclear cells. These receptors all come from a person aged 18 to 75 in good health.

There are many counts of this clone. Read sequence stops 3 residues before the CDR3 end, and the germline J gene provides the missing end. V and J are TRBV7-9 and TRBJ1-1; TRBD1 aligns across 8 bases. J gave up 7 bases and V 1 base, and 5 bases lay outside the gene matches. Germline values: CDR1 SEHNR, CDR2 FQNEAQ (reference sequence). CDR3 length: 14 amino acids. The CDR3 protein is CASSLGQGAIEAFF. The covered CDR3 bases are TGTGCCAGCAGCTTAGGGCAGGGGGCTATTGAA.

This clone was counted ten times or more. The CDR3 is cut off 3 residues early in the read; its end comes from the germline J gene. The genes are TRBV20-1 and TRBJ1-1; possible D gene TRBD1, 5 bases. V lost 4 bases to trimming and J lost 1 base, with 7 bases between them. The CDR3 contains 12 residues. Germline loops: CDR1 DFQATT, CDR2 SNEGSKA (reference sequence). CDR3: CSAMQGNTEAFF. CDR3 DNA, as far as it was read: TGCAGTGCTATGCAGGGGAACACTGAA.

This clone was seen at least ten times. The read is 3 residues too short to cover the CDR3 end, so that end is filled in from the germline J gene. V usage is TRBV19 and J usage is TRBJ2-5; D is perhaps TRBD1 (7 bases). Germline V gene lookup returns CDR1 LNHDA and CDR2 SQIVND (reference sequence). Trimming cost V 7 bases and J 1 base, with 16 bases left between them. CDR3 length: 15 residues. Partial CDR3 DNA: TGTGCCAGTAAGAAGGGGGCGGGGCGCCAAGAGACC. This sequence encodes CASKKGAGRQET. The entire CDR3 protein is CASKKGAGRQETQYF. Full variable domain (missing parts from reference TRBV19 and TRBJ2-5): DGGITQSPKYLFRKEGQNVTLSCEQNLNHDAMYWYRQDPGQGLRLIYYSQIVNDFQKGDIAEGYSVSREKKESFPLTVTSAQKNPTAFYLCASKKGAGRQETQYFGPGTRLLVL.

This clone has ten or more counts. The read ends 3 residues early relative to the CDR3; the germline J gene fills the gap. The rearrangement joins TRBV20-1 to TRBJ2-1; perhaps TRBD2 as D (6 bases). CDR3 size: 14 residues. Germline lookup yields CDR1 DFQATT and CDR2 SNEGSKA (reference sequence). Deletions cut 1 base from V and 3 bases from J, with 10 bases between. The CDR3 bases that were read are TGCAGTGCTAGAGGGCTAGCGAACTACAATGAG. The encoded protein is CSARGLANYNE. The entire CDR3 protein is CSARGLANYNEQFF.

This clone was counted at least ten times. The CDR3 end is not reached by the read, which stops 3 residues before it; the germline J gene fills it in. V and J are TRBV7-2 and TRBJ1-2; TRBD1 agrees at 7 bases. The germline V gene has CDR1 SGHTA and CDR2 FQGNSA. CDR3 length: 14 residues. Trimming cost V 5 bases and J 7 bases; bases outside gene matches: 10. The CDR3 bases that were read are TGTGCCAGCAGCCCCGGACAGGTCTCTAGTGGC. Its translation is CASSPGQVSSG. In full, the CDR3 reads CASSPGQVSSGYTF. The full variable domain, its missing parts supplied by reference TRBV7-2 and TRBJ1-2, is GAGVSQSPSNKVTEKGKDVELRCDPISGHTALYWYRQSLGQGLEFLIYFQGNSAPDKSGLPSDRFSAERTGGSVSTLTIQRTQQEDSAVYLCASSPGQVSSGYTFGSGTRLTVV.

This clone was counted at least ten times. The read ends 3 residues shy of where the CDR3 ends; the end is completed using the germline J gene. J is TRBJ2-5 and V is TRBV20-1, with D unclear. V dropped 5 bases and J dropped 5 bases, with 18 bases sitting between them. Germline lookup yields CDR1 DFQATT and CDR2 SNEGSKA (reference sequence). The CDR3 runs 14 residues. CDR3 DNA, as far as it was read: TGCAGTGCTGGCGACTCGTCGGATACGGAGACC. Amino acids: CSAGDSSDTET. The whole CDR3 sequence is CSAGDSSDTETQYF.

This clone showed up many times. The observed sequence ends 3 residues before the CDR3 terminus, with the missing tail filled in from the germline J gene. The chain recombines TRBV7-9 with TRBJ2-7; D is perhaps TRBD1 or TRBD2 (5 bases each). Germline CDR1 is SEHNR and CDR2 is FQNEAQ (reference sequence). The V end lost 2 bases, the J end lost 5 bases, and 10 bases lay between the germline ends. The CDR3 is made up of 13 amino acids. The CDR3 sequence: CASSLIEGNEQYF. The DNA read from the CDR3 is TGTGCCAGCAGCTTAATCGAGGGGAACGAG.

In its sample, this clone was seen many times. The missing CDR3 end, 3 residues past where the read stops, is filled in from the germline J gene. V gene TRBV3-1 (or the pseudogene TRBV3-2) combines with J gene TRBJ2-2; D may be TRBD2 (6 bases). Germline V gene lookup returns CDR1 LGHDT and CDR2 YNNKEL (reference sequence). The germline V and J ends were trimmed by 1 base and 4 bases, with 7 bases remaining between them. CDR3 length: 14 amino acids. The covered CDR3 bases are TGTGCCAGCAGCCAAGGGAGGGCCACCGGGGAG. This codes for CASSQGRATGE. The entire CDR3 reads CASSQGRATGELFF.